These 6 T cell receptor beta chains were all obtained from the same sample, sequenced in a study of T cells expressing NK-cell markers (dated by TCRdb to 2019 to 2021). Libraries came from 5' RACE. Sequencing used an Illumina HiSeq 2000. Following reprocessing of the reads by TCRdb, the data hold one row per CDR3 protein sequence and no DNA is available. The sample table gives some 120,000 distinct CDR3 sequences. Less than 20% of the sample is in the top ten clones. The sequencing sample was made of blood T cells: a sorted CD56 or NKG2C T cell subset, CD4+ or CD8+ T cells, or bulk PBMC T cells (not recorded which). These receptors all come from a woman aged 18-70 years in good health.

This chain connects TRBV28 to TRBJ1-2; TCRdb outputs TRBD1, but without DNA this stays unchecked. Germline lookup yields CDR1 MDHEN and CDR2 SYDVKM. This CDR3 spans 13 amino acids. The CDR3 protein is CASSLGTGIGYTF.

V usage is TRBV9 and J usage is TRBJ1-5. Germline V gene lookup returns CDR1 SGDLS and CDR2 YYNGEE. The CDR3 has 14 residues. CDR3 protein: CASSGDPSNQPQHF.

The V gene is TRBV13, the J gene TRBJ1-6. The CDR3 runs 15 residues. Germline loops: CDR1 PRHDT, CDR2 FYEKMQ (reference sequence). This CDR3 is CASSPGAGGNSPLHF.

The CDR3 protein is CASSPRTSGGSGGPYNEQFF. V gene TRBV9 combines with J gene TRBJ2-1; TCRdb reports TRBD2, a call that lacks DNA to check it against. The CDR3 loop spans 20 amino acids. The germline V gene has CDR1 SGDLS and CDR2 YYNGEE. The full variable domain, in which reference TRBV9 and TRBJ2-1 provide the parts outside the CDR3, is DSGVTQTPKHLITATGQRVTLRCSPRSGDLSVYWYQQSLDQGLQFLIQYYNGEERAKGNILERFSAQQFPDLHSELNLSSLELGDSALYFCASSPRTSGGSGGPYNEQFFGPGTRLTVL.

The chain employs TRBV12-3 or TRBV12-4 and TRBJ2-2. The CDR3 runs 12 residues. CDR3 protein: CASSFSAGELFF.

The chain employs TRBV27 and TRBJ2-1; checking the TCRdb D call of TRBD2 is not possible without DNA. This CDR3 spans 14 amino acids. Germline-derived CDR1 and CDR2 are MNHEY and SMNVEV (reference sequence). The CDR3 reads CASRSFPLDNEQFF.